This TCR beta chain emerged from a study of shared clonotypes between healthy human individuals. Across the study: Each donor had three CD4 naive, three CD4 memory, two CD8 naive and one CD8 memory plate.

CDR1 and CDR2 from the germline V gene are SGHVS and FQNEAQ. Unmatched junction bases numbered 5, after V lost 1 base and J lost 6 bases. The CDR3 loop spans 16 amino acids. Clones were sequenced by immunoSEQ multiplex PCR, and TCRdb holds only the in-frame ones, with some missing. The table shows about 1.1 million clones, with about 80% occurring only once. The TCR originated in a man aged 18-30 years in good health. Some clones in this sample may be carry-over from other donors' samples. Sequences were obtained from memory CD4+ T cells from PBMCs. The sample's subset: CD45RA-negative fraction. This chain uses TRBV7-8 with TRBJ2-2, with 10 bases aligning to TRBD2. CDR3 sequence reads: CASSLEASGSSGELFF. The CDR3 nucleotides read TGTGCCAGCAGCTTAGAGGCTAGCGGGAGTTCCGGGGAGCTGTTTTTT.